This is a list of T cell receptor beta chains from one sample in a study of radiation and T cells in renal cell carcinoma. Clones were sequenced by immunoSEQ multiplex PCR, and TCRdb holds only the in-frame ones, with some missing. Altogether approximately 90,000 clones are present, about 88% being singletons, with the ten largest covering around 7.9%. The material was blood, obtained from a patient whose treatment included radiotherapy and nephrectomy. The receptors shown here come from a man in his fifties with renal cell carcinoma. CDR3s include the opening cysteine and the closing phenylalanine or tryptophan. D genes are given only for firm matches. Some rows mark clone size as missing; the rest say once, few, many or name a class of expanded clone.

TRBV5-6	TRBJ1-2	NA	15	NA	CASSPLGTGNYGYTF	TGTGCCAGCAGCCCATTGGGGACCGGGAACTATGGCTACACCTTC
TRBV10-3	TRBJ2-7	NA	13	TRBD1	CAISNGQGGEQYF	TGTGCCATCAGTAATGGACAGGGGGGCGAGCAGTACTTC
TRBV7-2	TRBJ2-3	NA	14	TRBD1	CASSLDRVTDTQYF	TGTGCCAGCAGCCTTGACAGGGTCACAGATACGCAGTATTTT
TRBV5-1	TRBJ2-7	NA	14	TRBD1	CASSGDSLSYEQYF	TGCGCCAGCAGCGGGGACAGTTTAAGTTACGAGCAGTACTTC
TRBV10-2	TRBJ2-2	NA	14	NA	CASCIAPNTGELFF	TGCGCCAGCTGTATAGCGCCGAACACCGGGGAGCTGTTTTTT
TRBV27	TRBJ2-3	NA	15	TRBD2	CASSVAGISTDTQYF	TGTGCCAGCAGTGTAGCGGGGATTAGCACAGATACGCAGTATTTT
TRBV4-1	TRBJ1-4	once	16	NA	CASSQESVGLREKLFF	TGCGCCAGCAGCCAAGAGTCGGTTGGTTTGCGTGAAAAACTGTTTTTT
TRBV6-1	TRBJ2-7	NA	14	TRBD1	CASKRTGTSYEQYF	TGTGCCAGTAAACGGACAGGGACTTCCTACGAGCAGTACTTC
TRBV4-1	TRBJ1-2	NA	14	TRBD1	CASSQASRGNGYTF	TGCGCCAGCAGCCAAGCGTCCAGGGGGAACGGCTACACCTTC
TRBV30	TRBJ2-7	NA	18	TRBD2	CAWSVPGSSGRAHYEQYF	TGTGCCTGGAGTGTACCTGGGTCTAGCGGGAGGGCGCACTACGAGCAGTACTTC
TRBV5-8	TRBJ1-2	few	12	NA	CASSLFGEDYTF	TGTGCCAGCAGCTTGTTCGGGGAAGACTACACCTTC
TRBV27	TRBJ2-1	NA	14	NA	CASSPGTVFHEQFF	TGTGCCAGCAGCCCGGGGACCGTATTCCATGAGCAGTTCTTC
TRBV2	TRBJ1-5	NA	13	NA	CASSEVSNQPQHF	TGTGCCAGCAGTGAGGTTAGCAATCAGCCCCAGCATTTT